The 9 T cell receptor beta chains presented below share a single source sample, sequenced in a study of cytomegalovirus exposure and HLA in healthy donors. The PCR employed 60 Vbeta primers together with 13 Jbeta primers. The method was immunoSEQ multiplex PCR; TCRdb's version includes in-frame clones alone and lacks a portion of them. Of about 170,000 clones listed, 73% are singletons. Specimen: PBMCs. The receptors were gathered from a woman aged 18 to 35 in good health and CMV-seropositive.

V usage is TRBV9 and J usage is TRBJ2-3, with 12 bases that match TRBD2. Germline V CDR1 and CDR2: SGDLS, YYNGEE. The CDR3 runs to 18 residues. With V trimmed by 4 bases and J by 6 bases, 15 bases remained unmatched. CDR3 residues: CASSSRPRLAGDTDTQYF. The CDR3 DNA is TGTGCCAGCAGCTCCCGCCCTAGACTAGCGGGGGATACGGATACGCAGTATTTT.

CDR3 amino acids: CASSGRSSYEQYF. The CDR3 DNA reads TGTGCCAGCAGCGGTCGGTCGTCCTACGAGCAGTACTTC. The chain links TRBV7-8 to TRBJ2-5; the D is unclear. The J call is doubtful: the DNA matches TRBJ2-7 better. Germline CDR1 and CDR2: SGHVS and FQNEAQ. This CDR3 has 13 residues.

This clone appeared a few times. At one of its ends the junction is not consistent with the germline gene, which may arise from a read error. This sequence joins TRBV7-9 and TRBJ1-1; no firm D call. Per the germline V gene, CDR1 is SEHNR and CDR2 is FQNEAQ (reference sequence). The CDR3 extends over 14 amino acids. CDR3 region: CSSSLVLRNTEAFF. The CDR3 DNA is TGTTCCAGCAGCTTAGTCCTTAGGAACACTGAAGCTTTCTTT.

The chain has TRBV7-9 and TRBJ2-1; the match to TRBD2 covers 9 bases. This CDR3 region has 14 residues. Germline trimming cut 6 bases from V and 3 bases from J; bases unmatched to any gene: 3. Germline V lookup: CDR1 SEHNR, CDR2 FQNEAQ (reference sequence). The CDR3 nucleotides read TGTGCCAGCAGTCGGACTAGCGACTACAATGAGCAGTTCTTC. This translates into CASSRTSDYNEQFF.

The chain couples TRBV5-6 to TRBJ2-5, with D unclear. Germline lookup yields CDR1 SGHDT and CDR2 YYEEEE. V was trimmed by 0 bases and J by 7 bases, leaving 10 bases between them. The CDR3 loop spans 13 amino acids. In DNA, the CDR3 is TGTGCCAGCAGCTTGGAACTACTGGTGACCCAGTACTTC. Its protein product is CASSLELLVTQYF. Complete variable domain (other parts from reference TRBV5-6 and TRBJ2-5): DAGVTQSPTHLIKTRGQQVTLRCSPKSGHDTVSWYQQALGQGPQFIFQYYEEEERQRGNFPDRFSGHQFPNYSSELNVNALLLGDSALYLCASSLELLVTQYFGPGTRLLVL.

V and J are TRBV6-6 and TRBJ1-5; the D is unclear. CDR3 length equals 13 residues. V dropped 6 bases and J dropped 4 bases, with 10 bases sitting between them. Germline assignment: CDR1 MNHNY and CDR2 SVGAGI (reference sequence). The DNA of the CDR3 is TGTGCCAGCAGCCACCGGGGAAATCAGCCCCAGCATTTT. As protein: CASSHRGNQPQHF.

This clone was seen only once. V usage is TRBV5-1 and J usage is TRBJ2-7, with D perhaps TRBD2 (6 bases). V dropped 0 bases and J dropped 1 base, with 11 bases sitting between them. Germline values: CDR1 SGHRS, CDR2 YFSETQ. There are 15 residues in the CDR3. CDR3 sequence: CASSLDAGPSYEQYF. In DNA, the CDR3 is TGCGCCAGCAGCTTGGATGCGGGGCCGTCCTACGAGCAGTACTTC.

This clone was seen only a few times. This CDR3 is CATSTVPDSSYEQYF. The CDR3 DNA follows: TGTGCCACCAGCACCGTACCGGACAGTTCCTACGAGCAGTACTTC. The chain is built from TRBV15 and TRBJ2-7; D is possibly TRBD1 (6 bases). Per germline, CDR1 LNHNV and CDR2 YYDKDF (reference sequence). The germline V and J ends were trimmed by 4 bases and 1 base, with 14 bases remaining between them. The CDR3 covers 15 residues.

The V and J genes are TRBV29-1 and TRBJ1-2; D unclear. Per the germline V gene, CDR1 is SQVTM and CDR2 is ANQGSEA. Trimming took 0 bases from V and 3 from J, leaving 11 bases between them. The CDR3 runs 14 residues. The CDR3 nucleotides are TGCAGCGTTGAAGAAGAGAACAGCTACTATGGCTACACCTTC. It specifies CSVEEENSYYGYTF.